This T cell receptor (beta chain) was retrieved from a study of early T cells in non-severe SARS-CoV-2 infection. Individual cDNA molecules carried attached unique molecular identifiers. MiXCR was run by TCRdb on the 5' RACE reads, yielding one entry per CDR3 protein. The sample includes 87,000 or so distinct CDR3 sequences, roughly an eighth of them seen just once. Looked up from germline, CDR1 is SEHNR and CDR2 is FQNEAQ (reference sequence). V lost 5 bases and J 0 bases, leaving 14 bases between the germline ends. This CDR3 has 16 amino acids. A few counts support this clonotype. The origin of this receptor is an adult who was a healthcare worker with PCR-confirmed SARS-CoV-2 infection or an uninfected control (not recorded which). The gene calls are TRBV7-9 and TRBJ1-3; D unresolved. Sequencing was performed on whole blood. The CDR3 spells CASSPGGTNSGNTIYF. The CDR3, as DNA: TGTGCCAGCAGCCCCGGAGGCACCAACTCTGGAAACACCATATATTTT.